A single sample is the source of the 18 T cell receptor beta chains below, sequenced in a study of T cell responses to AZD1222 COVID-19 vaccine. Profiled with immunoSEQ multiplex PCR; TCRdb holds only in-frame clones, not every one. Seen here are 150,000 to 200,000 clones, about 91% observed once, and the top ten hold approximately 4%. The input for sequencing was peripheral blood, taken on day 0 of AZD1222 vaccination. These receptor sequences come from an adult in good health.

V and J are TRBV12-3 or TRBV12-4 and TRBJ2-1, with a weak D call TRBD2 (6 bases). V gave up 3 bases and J gave up 8 bases, with 8 bases separating them. The CDR3 sequence is 12 residues long. The CDR3 here is CASSFSGDEQFF. The CDR3 DNA sequence: TGTGCCAGCAGTTTTTCGGGAGATGAGCAGTTCTTC.

This chain joins TRBV5-1 and TRBJ2-7; 8 bases match TRBD1. Germline CDR1 and CDR2: SGHRS and YFSETQ. V was pared by 0 bases and J by 3 bases, with 5 bases of the junction left unmatched. The CDR3 covers 15 residues. The DNA of the CDR3 is TGCGCCAGCAGCTTGGCAGGGGACAGGTACTACGAGCAGTACTTC. It yields the protein CASSLAGDRYYEQYF.

This clone was detected only once. V and J are TRBV6-5 and TRBJ2-3, with D perhaps matching TRBD2 (5 bases). V was clipped by 7 bases and J by 3 bases, with 11 bases between them. CDR3 length equals 13 residues. Germline V gene sequence: CDR1 MNHEY, CDR2 SVGAGI. This CDR3 reads CASTRGGTDTQYF. The CDR3 DNA reads TGTGCCAGCACTCGGGGTGGGACAGATACGCAGTATTTT.

The CDR3 sequence: CASSLGYRSRQGEKLFF. Written as DNA, the CDR3 is TGTGCCAGCAGCTTAGGTTATCGGTCGCGGCAAGGTGAAAAACTGTTTTTT. This sequence joins TRBV11-3 and TRBJ1-4; D is uncertain. There are 17 residues in the CDR3. Per the germline V gene, CDR1 is SGHNT and CDR2 is YENEEA. Trimming pared 1 base from V and 7 bases from J, leaving 19 bases between.

This clone appeared a single time. The chain carries TRBV28 and TRBJ2-1; 10 bases map to TRBD1. V shed 7 bases and J 8 bases; nucleotides not matched to a gene: 5. Germline values: CDR1 MDHEN, CDR2 SYDVKM. The length of the CDR3 is 13 residues. CDR3 DNA sequence: TGTGCCAGCACCCTGACAGGGGGCTATGAGCAGTTCTTC. Amino acid sequence: CASTLTGGYEQFF.

The chain joins TRBV11-3 to TRBJ2-1; 8 bases are shared with TRBD2. There are 15 residues in the CDR3. CDR1 SGHNT and CDR2 YENEEA come from the germline V gene. J lost 5 bases, V lost 7 bases, and 10 bases had no gene match. The CDR3 DNA sequence: TGTGCCAGCAAGGGGGGGACTAGTCTCAACAATGAGCAGTTCTTC. Encoded protein: CASKGGTSLNNEQFF. Filled out from reference TRBV11-3 and TRBJ2-1, the complete variable domain reads EAGVVQSPRYKIIEKKQPVAFWCNPISGHNTLYWYLQNLGQGPELLIRYENEEAVDDSQLPKDRFSAERLKGVDSTLKIQPAELGDSAVYLCASKGGTSLNNEQFFGPGTRLTVL.

The V call is TRBV19, the J call TRBJ2-1; 7 bases fit TRBD1. V was pared by 7 bases and J by 3 bases, with 9 bases of the junction left unmatched. This CDR3 has 15 amino acids. CDR1 and CDR2 (germline): LNHDA, SQIVND (reference sequence). In nucleotides, the CDR3 is TGTGCCAGTACCCCGGACAGGAACAACTACAATGAGCAGTTCTTC. Translation gives CASTPDRNNYNEQFF.

This clone was seen a single time. The chain joins TRBV27 to TRBJ2-3; 13 bases line up with TRBD2. J was trimmed by 5 bases and V by 5 bases; bases with no gene match: 7. Looked up from germline, CDR1 is MNHEY and CDR2 is SMNVEV (reference sequence). The CDR3 has 16 amino acids. CDR3 in amino acids: CASSRAGTSGIDTQYF. Written as DNA, the CDR3 is TGTGCCAGCAGTCGAGCCGGGACTAGCGGGATAGATACGCAGTATTTT.

This chain links TRBV19 with TRBJ2-1; D is unclear. This CDR3 comprises 13 residues. V lost 10 bases, J lost 4 bases, and 14 bases lay in between. The germline V gene encodes CDR1 LNHDA and CDR2 SQIVND (reference sequence). The CDR3 here is CATGLDPYNEQFF. DNA of the CDR3: TGTGCCACCGGGCTGGACCCATACAATGAGCAGTTCTTC. Based on the CDR3 plus reference TRBV19 and TRBJ2-1, the full variable domain is DGGITQSPKYLFRKEGQNVTLSCEQNLNHDAMYWYRQDPGQGLRLIYYSQIVNDFQKGDIAEGYSVSREKKESFPLTVTSAQKNPTAFYLCATGLDPYNEQFFGPGTRLTVL.

The J gene is TRBJ2-1, the V gene TRBV4-2; TRBD2 matches at 9 bases. J was trimmed by 2 bases and V by 1 base; bases with no gene match: 0. Germline V lookup: CDR1 LGHNA, CDR2 YNFKEQ. The CDR3 is 15 amino acids. This CDR3 reads CASSQVAGAYNEQFF. DNA for the CDR3: TGTGCCAGCAGCCAAGTAGCGGGAGCCTACAATGAGCAGTTCTTC.

The chain carries TRBV5-1 and TRBJ1-1, with 9 bases aligning to TRBD1. The CDR3 is 18 residues long. Trimming took 4 bases from V and 1 from J; bases not matched to a gene: 14. CDR1 SGHRS and CDR2 YFSETQ come from the germline V gene. CDR3 region: CASSPRSRDREGNTEAFF. The CDR3 DNA sequence: TGCGCCAGCAGCCCCCGGAGCCGGGACAGGGAGGGGAACACTGAAGCTTTCTTT.

The chain is built from TRBV7-2 and TRBJ1-1; tentative D call: TRBD1 (5 bases). CDR3 length: 14 amino acids. Deletions cut 5 bases from V and 0 bases from J, with 10 bases between. The germline CDR1 and CDR2 sequences are SGHTA and FQGNSA. CDR3 protein: CASSAGTVNTEAFF. CDR3 bases: TGTGCCAGCAGCGCCGGGACTGTGAACACTGAAGCTTTCTTT.

This chain links TRBV2 with TRBJ2-1; D is perhaps TRBD1 (5 bases). The CDR3 has 15 amino acids. The germline V and J ends were trimmed by 4 bases and 0 bases, with 10 bases remaining between them. Germline V gene data show CDR1 as SNHLY and CDR2 as FYNNEI. The CDR3 DNA is TGTGCCAGCAGTGCTGGGGCTACCTCCTACAATGAGCAGTTCTTC. Amino acids: CASSAGATSYNEQFF.

The rearrangement joins TRBV11-2 to TRBJ1-3; no firm D call. V dropped 1 base and J dropped 0 bases, with 4 bases sitting between them. CDR1 and CDR2 (germline): SGHAT, FQNNGV. The CDR3 runs 14 residues. CDR3 protein: CASSLVGSGNTIYF. Written as DNA, the CDR3 is TGTGCCAGCAGCTTAGTAGGCTCTGGAAACACCATATATTTT.

The V call is TRBV7-9, the J call TRBJ1-5, with TRBD1 matching over 7 bases. CDR3 length: 13 amino acids. After removal of 5 bases from V and 7 bases from J, the junction contained 5 bases not matched to a gene. Germline assignment: CDR1 SEHNR and CDR2 FQNEAQ (reference sequence). The DNA for the CDR3 is TGTGCCAGCAGCCGACAGGGCTGGCAGCCCCAGCATTTT. This sequence encodes CASSRQGWQPQHF.

The rearrangement uses TRBV3-1 (or the pseudogene TRBV3-2) and TRBJ1-2, with D perhaps matching TRBD1 (6 bases). V lost 3 bases to trimming and J lost 2 bases, with 10 bases between them. Germline V gives CDR1 LGHDT, CDR2 YNNKEL (reference sequence). There are 14 residues in the CDR3. CDR3 sequence: CASSHTGGNYGYTF. CDR3 DNA sequence: TGTGCCAGCAGCCATACGGGGGGCAACTATGGCTACACCTTC.

Regarding this clone: At one end the junction does not follow the germline gene, possibly because of a read error. This rearrangement joins TRBV7-7 to TRBJ2-1; D remains unclear. The germline gives CDR1 SSHAT, CDR2 FNYEAQ (reference sequence). This CDR3 is built from 12 residues. DNA for the CDR3: TGTGCTAGCAGCACCGGGTACAATGAGCAGTTCTTC. Its protein is CASSTGYNEQFF. Filled out from reference TRBV7-7 and TRBJ2-1, the complete variable domain reads GAGVSQSPRYKVTKRGQDVTLRCDPISSHATLYWYQQALGQGPEFLTYFNYEAQPDKSGLPSDRFSAERPEGSISTLTIQRTEQRDSAMYRCASSTGYNEQFFGPGTRLTVL.

The V and J genes are TRBV2 and TRBJ1-5, with a weak D call TRBD1 (5 bases). Germline loops: CDR1 SNHLY, CDR2 FYNNEI. Trimming left V 8 bases short and J 1 base short, with 12 bases between. This CDR3 has 14 residues. The CDR3 loop is CASRGTWSNQPQHF. The CDR3 DNA follows: TGTGCCAGCCGGGGGACCTGGAGCAATCAGCCCCAGCATTTT.